The 20 T cell receptor beta chains reported below all come from one sample, sequenced in a study of shared clonotypes between healthy human individuals. The table came from immunoSEQ multiplex PCR; TCRdb's copy has only in-frame clones and leaves some out. The sample consists of roughly 700,000 clones, less than 85% of them appearing once. Input material: memory CD4+ T cells sorted from blood. Described subset: CD45RA-negative fraction. These receptors all stem from a woman aged 25 to 39 in good health.

The chain combines TRBV11-2 with TRBJ2-7, with D unclear. The V end was cut by 6 bases, the J end by 0 bases, with 15 bases between. The germline V gene has CDR1 SGHAT and CDR2 FQNNGV. The CDR3 spans 15 residues. The CDR3 loop reads CASSNWLLDSYEQYF. The CDR3 region has the DNA TGTGCCAGCAGTAATTGGCTCCTGGACTCCTACGAGCAGTACTTC.

The chain joins TRBV4-2 to TRBJ2-2; 10 bases are shared with TRBD2. V was pared by 4 bases and J by 1 base, with 6 bases of the junction left unmatched. The CDR3 has 17 amino acids. Looked up from germline, CDR1 is LGHNA and CDR2 is YNFKEQ. The CDR3 DNA is TGTGCCAGCAGCCCGGCCACTAGCGGGGAGAACACCGGGGAGCTGTTTTTT. It is translated as CASSPATSGENTGELFF.

The V gene is TRBV4-1, the J gene TRBJ1-6; D perhaps matches TRBD1 (5 bases). The germline V gene has CDR1 MGHRA and CDR2 YSYEKL. Trimming shortened V by 1 base and J by 0 bases, and 10 bases separated the two germline ends. The CDR3 consists of 17 residues. Here the CDR3 DNA reads TGCGCCAGCAGCCAAGGAGAGGGGAGCTCCTATAATTCACCCCTCCACTTT. It specifies CASSQGEGSSYNSPLHF.

This clone was found a few times. This chain joins TRBV29-1 and TRBJ2-5, with unresolved D. CDR3 length equals 11 residues. V was trimmed by 0 bases and J by 10 bases, leaving 9 bases between them. CDR1 SQVTM and CDR2 ANQGSEA come from the germline V gene. The CDR3 sequence: CSVEEFRDQYF. As DNA, the CDR3 is TGCAGCGTTGAAGAGTTTCGAGACCAGTACTTC.

The V gene is TRBV11-2, the J gene TRBJ2-3; no reliable D call. With 1 base removed from V and 2 bases from J, the gap between germline ends came to 4 bases. This CDR3 has 13 residues. In germline, CDR1 is SGHAT, CDR2 FQNNGV. In DNA form, the CDR3 reads TGTGCCAGCAGCTTAGCCATCACAGATACGCAGTATTTT. Its protein is CASSLAITDTQYF.

The chain uses TRBV28 and TRBJ2-3; TRBD2 agrees at 15 bases. The J segment lost 0 bases and the V segment lost 1 base, leaving 2 bases of the junction unmatched. CDR3 length equals 18 residues. Germline V gene sequence: CDR1 MDHEN, CDR2 SYDVKM. CDR3 bases: TGTGCCAGCAGTTTATACGGACTAGCGGGAGGGAGCACAGATACGCAGTATTTT. This translates into CASSLYGLAGGSTDTQYF.

The chain has TRBV10-1 and TRBJ2-1; 13 positions match TRBD2. V shed 9 bases and J 4 bases; nucleotides not matched to a gene: 15. The germline CDR1 and CDR2 sequences are WNHNN and SYGVQD (reference sequence). This CDR3 spans 18 amino acids. The CDR3 sequence is CARRSTGTSGMGYNEQFF. The CDR3 DNA reads TGCGCCAGGAGGTCAACTGGGACTAGCGGGATGGGTTACAATGAGCAGTTCTTC.

In DNA form, the CDR3 reads TGTGCCAGCAGCCGCGCCGGGGGCCCTGAAGCTTTCTTT. Translation gives CASSRAGGPEAFF. This chain joins TRBV11-2 and TRBJ1-1; a possible D gene is TRBD1 (6 bases). Germline CDR1 SGHAT, CDR2 FQNNGV. The CDR3 length is 13 residues. Trimming shortened V by 5 bases and J by 6 bases, and 13 bases separated the two germline ends.

This chain links TRBV28 with TRBJ2-7; 7 bases align to TRBD2. J gave up 4 bases and V 4 bases, and 7 bases lay outside the gene matches. The CDR3 spans 14 residues. Per germline, CDR1 MDHEN and CDR2 SYDVKM. Here the CDR3 reads CASSWVGGDYEQYF. CDR3 nucleotides: TGTGCCAGCAGTTGGGTGGGAGGGGATTACGAGCAGTACTTC.

This clone appeared a few times. The rearrangement uses TRBV7-9 and TRBJ1-2; D is undetermined. The V and J ends lost 1 base and 8 bases respectively, with 11 bases between them. This CDR3 region has 13 residues. Germline V gene lookup returns CDR1 SEHNR and CDR2 FQNEAQ (reference sequence). In nucleotides, the CDR3 is TGTGCCAGCAGCTTAGTGGCAGAGGGCGGCTACACCTTC. Translation gives CASSLVAEGGYTF.

The genes are TRBV2 and TRBJ2-3; 7 bases are a match to TRBD2. This CDR3 has 15 residues. Germline values: CDR1 SNHLY, CDR2 FYNNEI. The trim removed 6 bases at V and 0 bases at J, leaving 6 bases unmatched. CDR3 in DNA: TGTGCCAGCAGCGTACTAGCGTCTAGCACAGATACGCAGTATTTT. This sequence encodes CASSVLASSTDTQYF. Drawing the rest from reference TRBV2 and TRBJ2-3, the complete variable domain is EPEVTQTPSHQVTQMGQEVILRCVPISNHLYFYWYRQILGQKVEFLVSFYNNEISEKSEIFDDQFSVERPDGSNFTLKIRSTKLEDSAMYFCASSVLASSTDTQYFGPGTRLTVL.

The CDR3: CASSPGTGALYGYTF. In DNA, the CDR3 is TGTGCCAGCAGTCCCGGGACGGGAGCTCTTTATGGCTACACCTTC. The V gene is TRBV6-5, the J gene TRBJ1-2; D perhaps matches TRBD1 (5 bases). Germline values: CDR1 MNHEY, CDR2 SVGAGI. Between the trimmed V and J ends, which lost 5 bases and 5 bases, there was a span of 18 bases. The CDR3 loop spans 15 amino acids.

The J gene is TRBJ2-7, the V gene TRBV28; 8 bases match TRBD2. Germline values: CDR1 MDHEN, CDR2 SYDVKM. CDR3 length: 15 amino acids. V gave up 4 bases and J gave up 0 bases; unmatched junction bases: 5. This chain's CDR3 is CASSSGGEPSYEQYF. CDR3 sequence (DNA): TGTGCCAGCAGTTCCGGGGGGGAGCCCTCCTACGAGCAGTACTTC.

The rearrangement links TRBV7-6 to TRBJ2-7; D assignment may be TRBD1 or TRBD2 (6 bases each). Germline CDR1 SGHVS, CDR2 FNYEAQ. CDR3 length: 17 residues. The V end was cut by 5 bases, the J end by 0 bases, with 20 bases between. CDR3 protein: CASSPAGGGPSSYEQYF. DNA for the CDR3: TGTGCCAGCAGCCCCGCCGGGGGCGGGCCAAGCTCCTACGAGCAGTACTTC.

This clone was seen more than once but under ten times. V gene TRBV19 combines with J gene TRBJ2-7, with 7 bases identical to TRBD2. The germline gives CDR1 LNHDA, CDR2 SQIVND (reference sequence). V dropped 8 bases and J dropped 2; count of bases not matched to a gene: 9. This CDR3 region has 14 residues. CDR3 amino acids: CASRGVSVPYEQYF. The CDR3 DNA follows: TGTGCCAGTCGGGGGGTAAGTGTGCCCTACGAGCAGTACTTC.

V is TRBV6-5 and J is TRBJ1-5; 7 bases fit TRBD1. V lost 4 bases to trimming and J lost 4 bases; unmatched junction nucleotides: 4. The CDR3 consists of 14 residues. Germline CDR1 reads MNHEY; CDR2 reads SVGAGI. The CDR3 protein is CASSSRDRNQPQHF. The DNA of the CDR3 is TGTGCCAGCAGTTCCCGGGACAGAAATCAGCCCCAGCATTTT.

V gene TRBV6-6 combines with J gene TRBJ2-5; 10 nucleotides agree with TRBD2. The CDR3 is 14 residues long. Trimming took 7 bases from V and 5 from J; bases not matched to a gene: 7. Germline values: CDR1 MNHNY, CDR2 SVGAGI (reference sequence). In DNA form, the CDR3 reads TGTGCCAGCACCGAGCGGGAGGGCCGGGAGACCCAGTACTTC. It yields the protein CASTEREGRETQYF.

The chain recombines TRBV2 with TRBJ1-2, with no clear D. Per germline, CDR1 SNHLY and CDR2 FYNNEI. Trimming stripped 5 bases from V and 6 bases from J, with 13 bases between. This CDR3 comprises 13 residues. The CDR3 reads CASSPDTGDGYTF. As DNA, the CDR3 is TGTGCCAGCAGTCCCGACACTGGAGATGGCTACACCTTC.

V usage is TRBV7-6 and J usage is TRBJ2-1, with 11 bases lining up with TRBD2. Germline CDR1 and CDR2: SGHVS and FNYEAQ. The CDR3 has 17 amino acids. V dropped 0 bases and J dropped 10; count of bases not matched to a gene: 11. The CDR3 region has the DNA TGTGCCAGCAGCTTAGCGGGGGTGACTAGCGGGATTGCGGAGCAGTTCTTC. Translation: CASSLAGVTSGIAEQFF.

This clone was detected only a few times. The chain has TRBV28 and TRBJ1-3; D uncertain. This CDR3 region has 14 residues. Between the trimmed V and J ends, which lost 7 bases and 2 bases, there was a span of 12 bases. Germline V gene sequence: CDR1 MDHEN, CDR2 SYDVKM. For the CDR3, the DNA is TGTGCCAGCAAACTCGACACGGCTGGAAACACCATATATTTT. This translates into CASKLDTAGNTIYF. The full variable domain, with the rest looked up from reference TRBV28 and TRBJ1-3, is DVKVTQSSRYLVKRTGEKVFLECVQDMDHENMFWYRQDPGLGLRLIYFSYDVKMKEKGDIPEGYSVSREKKERFSLILESASTNQTSMYLCASKLDTAGNTIYFGEGSWLTVV.